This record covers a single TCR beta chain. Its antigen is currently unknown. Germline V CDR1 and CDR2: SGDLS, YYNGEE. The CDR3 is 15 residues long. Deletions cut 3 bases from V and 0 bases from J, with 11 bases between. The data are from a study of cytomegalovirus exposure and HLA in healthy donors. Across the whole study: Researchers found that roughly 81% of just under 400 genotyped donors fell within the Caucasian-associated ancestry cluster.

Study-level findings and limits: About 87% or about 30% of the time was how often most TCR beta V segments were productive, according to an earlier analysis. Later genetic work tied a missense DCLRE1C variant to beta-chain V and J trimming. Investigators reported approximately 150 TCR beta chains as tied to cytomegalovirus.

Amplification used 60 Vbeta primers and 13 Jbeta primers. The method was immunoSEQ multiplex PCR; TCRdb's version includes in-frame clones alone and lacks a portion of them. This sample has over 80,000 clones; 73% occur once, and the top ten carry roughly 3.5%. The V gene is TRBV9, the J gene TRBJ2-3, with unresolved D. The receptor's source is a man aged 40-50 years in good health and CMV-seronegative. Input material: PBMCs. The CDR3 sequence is CASSAQLTSTDTQYF. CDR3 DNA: TGTGCCAGCAGCGCGCAACTAACTAGCACAGATACGCAGTATTTT.